The 28 T cell receptor beta chains below all came from one sample that was sequenced in a study of low-dose radiotherapy and immunotherapy resistance in tumors. Noted time point: after trial treatment. The treatment denotes: LDRT plus nivolumab, ipilimumab, low-dose cyclophosphamide and aspirin (RACIN trial). Primers used for first-strand cDNA, a TRAV- and TRBV-specific set, covered both alpha and beta chains. PCR amplification of the TCRs was performed with Phusion for approximately 20 PCR cycles, and it relied on a constant-region primer together with a V-primer adapter. Each CDR3 protein gets one entry after TCRdb re-called the reads with MiXCR. The top ten hold over 4% of the sample, which has 95,000 to 100,000 distinct CDR3 sequences, roughly 20% seen once. The sample in question was PBMCs, obtained after low-dose radiotherapy plus immunotherapy. All receptors derive from a male donor with prostate cancer.

Only a few counts were recorded for this clonotype. This chain joins TRBV20-1 and TRBJ2-3, with 7 bases that match TRBD1. Germline loops: CDR1 DFQATT, CDR2 SNEGSKA (reference sequence). J gave up 5 bases and V 8 bases, and 16 bases lay outside the gene matches. The CDR3 covers 15 residues. As DNA, the CDR3 is TGCAGTCGACGAAAACTGACAGGGATCTTAGATACGCAGTATTTT. Amino acids: CSRRKLTGILDTQYF.

Many counts were recorded for this clonotype. The J gene is TRBJ1-2, the V gene TRBV25-1; a weak D match, TRBD1 (5 bases). The CDR3 totals 15 residues. Trimming took 4 bases from V and 4 from J, leaving 16 bases between them. CDR1 MGHDK and CDR2 SYGVNS come from the germline V gene. CDR3 in DNA: TGTGCCAGCAGTGTCAATAGGGGACCCAGCTATGGCTACACCTTC. This translates into CASSVNRGPSYGYTF.

The J gene is TRBJ1-1, the V gene TRBV5-1; D ambiguous. Germline CDR1 and CDR2: SGHRS and YFSETQ. Trimming stripped 1 base from V and 8 bases from J, with 9 bases between. The CDR3 loop spans 12 amino acids. The CDR3 DNA sequence: TGCGCCAGCAGCTTGACGACGGAAGAAGCTTTCTTT. Amino acids: CASSLTTEEAFF.

The sample holds many counts of this clonotype. CDR3 DNA sequence: TGTGCCAGCAGCCCGACAGTCGGGGCCGGGGAGACCCAGTACTTC. It is translated as CASSPTVGAGETQYF. The chain couples TRBV6-4 to TRBJ2-5; the D gene could be TRBD1 or TRBD2 (5 bases each). V lost 6 bases and J 5 bases, leaving 19 bases between the germline ends. The germline gives CDR1 MRHNA, CDR2 SNTAGT. The CDR3 runs to 15 residues.

The table lists this clonotype with many counts. V is TRBV4-1 and J is TRBJ2-5; TRBD2 aligns across 7 bases. Germline CDR1 reads MGHRA; CDR2 reads YSYEKL. The CDR3 is 17 amino acids. V shed 5 bases, J shed 2 bases, and the junction held 14 bases outside the gene matches. The CDR3 DNA sequence: TGCGCCAGCAGCTTGGCCGGAGCGGGGAGCCCACAAGAGACCCAGTACTTC. Amino acids: CASSLAGAGSPQETQYF.

This clonotype was seen many times. The rearrangement joins TRBV4-2 to TRBJ2-2; D unclear. Trimming shortened V by 1 base and J by 2 bases, and 8 bases separated the two germline ends. CDR3 size: 15 residues. CDR1 and CDR2 (germline): LGHNA, YNFKEQ. CDR3: CASSQAFRNTGELFF. Written as DNA, the CDR3 is TGTGCCAGCAGCCAAGCCTTTCGAAACACCGGGGAGCTGTTTTTT.

Worth noting for this clonotype: One base separates it from a far larger clone, so it is likely a read error. J is TRBJ2-5 and V is TRBV6-5; TRBD1 matches 8 bases. Germline V gives CDR1 MNHEY, CDR2 SVGAGI. V gave up 4 bases and J gave up 11 bases; unmatched junction bases: 21. This CDR3 is 17 amino acids long. This chain's CDR3 is CASSFRRPDRVNNEQYF. The CDR3, as DNA: TGTGCCAGCAGTTTCCGACGACCGGACAGGGTGAACAATGAGCAGTACTTC.

In its sample, this clonotype was seen once. The chain uses TRBV5-1 and TRBJ2-1; TRBD2 agrees at 11 bases. Germline-derived CDR1 and CDR2 are SGHRS and YFSETQ. CDR3 length: 16 residues. Trimming cost V 4 bases and J 8 bases; bases outside gene matches: 11. CDR3 protein: CASSEEPSGGFDEQFF. The CDR3 DNA is TGCGCCAGCAGCGAAGAACCTAGCGGGGGGTTTGATGAGCAGTTCTTC.

V gene TRBV28 combines with J gene TRBJ2-1; tentative D call: TRBD2 (5 bases). Per the germline V gene, CDR1 is MDHEN and CDR2 is SYDVKM. The CDR3 is 18 residues long. V lost 3 bases and J lost 3, with 21 bases in between. As DNA, the CDR3 is TGTGCCAGCAGTTTTCCTTCCCGGACTCCAAGAATCTACAATGAGCAGTTCTTC. Amino acids: CASSFPSRTPRIYNEQFF.

The DNA for the CDR3 is TGTGCCAGCAGCTGGTTGGGGGCCCTTAGGGCCCCCACAGATACGCAGTATTTT. Translated, it gives CASSWLGALRAPTDTQYF. The chain is built from TRBV11-2 and TRBJ2-3; D possibly corresponds to TRBD1 (6 bases). Germline V CDR1 and CDR2: SGHAT, FQNNGV. V lost 4 bases, J lost 2 bases, and 22 bases lay in between. The CDR3 length is 18 residues. The full variable domain, in which reference TRBV11-2 and TRBJ2-3 provide the parts outside the CDR3, is EAGVAQSPRYKIIEKRQSVAFWCNPISGHATLYWYQQILGQGPKLLIQFQNNGVVDDSQLPKDRFSAERLKGVDSTLKIQPAKLEDSAVYLCASSWLGALRAPTDTQYFGPGTRLTVL.

The sample holds many counts of this clonotype. The V and J genes are TRBV29-1 and TRBJ1-4; 7 bases match TRBD1. V was pared by 4 bases and J by 4 bases, with 3 bases of the junction left unmatched. The CDR3 consists of 13 residues. The germline V gene encodes CDR1 SQVTM and CDR2 ANQGSEA. CDR3: CSVVGTVNEKLFF. The CDR3 nucleotides read TGCAGCGTTGTGGGGACAGTTAATGAAAAACTGTTTTTT.

This clonotype has at least ten counts. The chain joins TRBV11-2 to TRBJ2-7; TRBD1 matches 7 bases. Trimming removed 5 bases from V and 2 bases from J; junction bases left unmatched: 9. The V gene's germline CDR1 is SGHAT and CDR2 FQNNGV. CDR3 length: 15 amino acids. The CDR3 is CASSRDRLPAYEQYF. The CDR3 coding sequence is TGTGCCAGCAGCCGGGACAGACTGCCGGCCTACGAGCAGTACTTC.

This clonotype was observed a few times. With only one base between it and a far larger clone, this is likely a read error. The chain combines TRBV11-2 with TRBJ2-4; no reliable D call. The germline gives CDR1 SGHAT, CDR2 FQNNGV. V lost 3 bases, J lost 13 bases, and 22 bases lay in between. This CDR3 comprises 15 residues. DNA of the CDR3: TGTGCCAGCAGCTTGGTGCCGCAGACCTACAATGAGCAGTACTTC. The encoded protein is CASSLVPQTYNEQYF.

This clonotype occurred once. This sequence joins TRBV4-1 and TRBJ2-1; 7 positions agree with TRBD2. The J segment lost 10 bases and the V segment lost 3 bases, leaving 9 bases of the junction unmatched. The CDR3 length is 14 residues. CDR1 and CDR2 from the germline V gene are MGHRA and YSYEKL. The CDR3 DNA reads as TGCGCCAGCAGCCAGGTCCGTGGGGACTACGAGCAGTTCTTC. It encodes CASSQVRGDYEQFF.

This clonotype was detected many times. V and J are TRBV7-6 and TRBJ2-7; 9 positions match TRBD2. Germline CDR1 SGHVS, CDR2 FNYEAQ. Trimming cost V 5 bases and J 2 bases; bases outside gene matches: 16. This CDR3 has 18 amino acids. The CDR3: CASSLNRGSAGGPYEQYF. Written as DNA, the CDR3 is TGTGCCAGCAGCCTCAACAGGGGATCGGCGGGGGGGCCCTACGAGCAGTACTTC.

As to this clonotype: One junction end disagrees with the germline gene, perhaps due to a read error. The chain couples TRBV27 to TRBJ2-6, with D tentatively TRBD1 (5 bases). Germline V lookup: CDR1 MNHEY, CDR2 SMNVEV (reference sequence). The CDR3 is 14 residues long. In nucleotides, the CDR3 is TGTGCCAGCAGGGTTAACTCTGGGGCCAACGTCCAGACTTTC. Translating it yields CASRVNSGANVQTF.

A remark on this clonotype: It differs at one base from a far larger clone, so likely a read error. V gene TRBV6-1 combines with J gene TRBJ2-1; either TRBD1 or TRBD2 may supply D (5 bases each). This CDR3 spans 15 amino acids. The V gene's germline CDR1 is MNHNS and CDR2 SASEGT. The CDR3 here is CANSPIDRGHNEQFF. Written as DNA, the CDR3 is TGTGCCAACAGTCCGATCGACCGGGGCCACAATGAGCAGTTCTTC.

This clonotype occurred many times. V is TRBV5-4 and J is TRBJ2-7; TRBD2 might be the D (6 bases). V was cut by 0 bases and J by 3 bases, with 13 bases left in between. From germline, CDR1 is SGHNT and CDR2 YYREEE (reference sequence). This CDR3 is 15 amino acids long. CDR3 bases: TGTGCCAGCAGCTTGGCTGGAGGTAGCGGCTACGAGCAGTACTTC. Encoded protein: CASSLAGGSGYEQYF.

This clonotype was observed at least ten times. With a much larger clone just one base away, this may be a read error. The chain uses TRBV7-9 and TRBJ2-3; D gene unclear. In germline, CDR1 is SEHNR, CDR2 FQNEAQ (reference sequence). V dropped 4 bases and J dropped 4 bases, with 3 bases sitting between them. The CDR3 contains 11 residues. For the CDR3, the DNA is TGTGCCAGCAGCTCCGCAGATACGCAGTATTTT. Its translation is CASSSADTQYF. The full variable domain, its missing parts supplied by reference TRBV7-9 and TRBJ2-3, is DTGVSQNPRHKITKRGQNVTFRCDPISEHNRLYWYRQTLGQGPEFLTYFQNEAQLEKSRLLSDRFSAERPKGSFSTLEIQRTEQGDSAMYLCASSSADTQYFGPGTRLTVL.

This clonotype was counted many times. The chain has TRBV6-6 and TRBJ1-1, with TRBD1 matching over 9 bases. Unmatched junction bases numbered 7, after V lost 4 bases and J lost 10 bases. The CDR3 runs to 13 residues. Germline CDR1 and CDR2: MNHNY and SVGAGI (reference sequence). CDR3 coding DNA: TGTGCCAGCAGTTCGGGACAGGGTAGTGTAGCTTTCTTT. Amino acid sequence: CASSSGQGSVAFF.

This clonotype was picked up many times. The V gene is TRBV3-1, the J gene TRBJ2-1, with D maybe TRBD2 (5 bases). V was pared by 4 bases and J by 7 bases, with 17 bases between. Looked up from germline, CDR1 is LGHDT and CDR2 is YNNKEL (reference sequence). The CDR3 covers 15 residues. CDR3 sequence: CASSRTWPQQNEQFF. DNA for the CDR3: TGTGCCAGCAGCCGGACTTGGCCCCAACAGAATGAGCAGTTCTTC.

This clonotype appeared many times. The chain combines TRBV5-1 with TRBJ2-1, with a tentative D call TRBD1 (6 bases). V was pared by 3 bases and J by 3 bases, with 13 bases between. The germline gives CDR1 SGHRS, CDR2 YFSETQ. CDR3 length equals 15 residues. CDR3 amino acids: CASSSTRQDYNEQFF. The DNA for the CDR3 is TGCGCCAGCAGCTCCACAAGACAGGACTACAATGAGCAGTTCTTC.

This clonotype was counted ten times or more. The V gene is TRBV10-3, the J gene TRBJ2-5; TRBD2 matches 11 bases. Germline-derived CDR1 and CDR2 are ENHRY and SYGVKD. The trim removed 6 bases at V and 3 bases at J, leaving 0 bases unmatched. CDR3 size: 13 residues. In nucleotides, the CDR3 is TGTGCCATCAGACTAGCGGGGGAAGAGACCCAGTACTTC. Translated: CAIRLAGEETQYF.

This clonotype showed up many times. The rearrangement joins TRBV28 to TRBJ1-1; TRBD1 agrees at 8 bases. Germline values: CDR1 MDHEN, CDR2 SYDVKM. Unmatched junction bases numbered 9, after V lost 6 bases and J lost 6 bases. This CDR3 spans 14 amino acids. The CDR3 spells CASSLQGVKSEAFF. CDR3 bases: TGTGCCAGCAGCCTACAGGGGGTTAAGTCTGAAGCTTTCTTT.

Turning to this clonotype: This probably arose from a read error, given a far larger clone one base away. The rearrangement uses TRBV5-5 and TRBJ2-3, with 8 nucleotides matching TRBD2. The CDR3 is 16 residues long. CDR1 SGHKS and CDR2 YYEKEE come from the germline V gene (reference sequence). The DNA for the CDR3 is TGCGCCGGCAATATAGCGGGGCCGATGGGCACAGATACGCAGTATTTT. It translates to CAGNIAGPMGTDTQYF.

Details on this clonotype: Because the CDR3's place on the DNA is in doubt, the DNA is left out and the CDR3 is given as listed by TCRdb. This chain links TRBV14 with TRBJ1-4; TRBD1 is the table's D call and was not checked against the DNA. The CDR3 spans 18 residues, counting both ends. In germline, CDR1 is SGHDN, CDR2 FVKESK. CDR3 sequence: CASSPWANDGGREKLFFF.

The chain has TRBV19 and TRBJ2-7; the D gene is possibly TRBD2 (6 bases). The CDR3 sequence is 15 residues long. The V gene lost 3 bases and the J gene lost 3 bases, with 15 bases spanning the gap. Germline V gene data show CDR1 as LNHDA and CDR2 as SQIVND (reference sequence). CDR3 nucleotides: TGTGCCAGTAGTATCGGGAGCGGCGACTTCTACGAGCAGTACTTC. Its protein product is CASSIGSGDFYEQYF.

This clonotype was recorded many times. This chain links TRBV27 with TRBJ1-6; D is perhaps TRBD1 (5 bases). Trimming left V 6 bases short and J 8 bases short, with 20 bases between. Germline CDR1 is MNHEY and CDR2 is SMNVEV (reference sequence). This CDR3 has 16 residues. Here the CDR3 reads CASSIYEGTRDSPLHF. CDR3 bases: TGTGCCAGCAGCATTTATGAAGGGACTAGGGATTCACCCCTCCACTTT.